This T cell receptor (beta chain) appears in the sequencing data of a study of T cells in Graves' hyperthyroidism and ophthalmopathy. V was shortened by 3 bases and J by 4 bases, with 9 bases between the two germline ends. Germline CDR1 reads SQVTM; CDR2 reads ANQGSEA. There are 12 residues in the CDR3. The investigators amplified TCR beta CDR3 regions from RNA transcripts. The study used the HTBI primer set for a first-round RT-PCR of the TCR CDR3. TCRdb used MiXCR to reprocess the multiplex PCR reads, holding one entry per CDR3 protein. The repertoire includes over 500,000 distinct CDR3 sequences, about 15% of them detected once, and less than 30% sits in the top ten.

The sample consisted of blood. This chain joins TRBV29-1 and TRBJ2-5, with D tentatively TRBD1 (7 bases). This sequence originates from a woman aged 25 to 39 with Graves' ophthalmopathy. Written as DNA, the CDR3 is TGCAGCGTTGAGGAGGGGGCAGAGACCCAGTACTTC. Its translation is CSVEEGAETQYF.